This T cell receptor (beta chain) emerged from a study of cytomegalovirus exposure and HLA in healthy donors. Study observations and caveats: Later on, a genetic analysis was performed. It linked a missense variant in DCLRE1C with V- and J-gene trimming of TCR beta. Donors belonging to an Asian-associated ancestry cluster reportedly showed fewer N-insertions in productive TCRs than the roughly 680-donor mean, according to what a later analysis found.

Concerning this clone itself: Its specificity is unknown. One junction end does not reproduce the germline sequence, and a read error may be involved.

Researchers ran the PCR with 60 Vbeta and 13 Jbeta primers. Generated by immunoSEQ multiplex PCR, the TCRdb table keeps only in-frame clones and is missing some. The data contain over 90,000 clones, more than 70% of them singletons. In germline, CDR1 is SSHAT, CDR2 FNYEAQ (reference sequence). The CDR3 is 17 residues long. What was sequenced was PBMCs. This TCR derives from a woman aged 55-75 years in good health and CMV-seropositive. The chain is built from TRBV7-7 and TRBJ2-3; 9 bases match TRBD2. The DNA of the CDR3 is TGTGCTAGCAGCTTAGGCCCCGGGACTAGCCCCACAGATACGCAGTATTTT. It encodes CASSLGPGTSPTDTQYF.